The 30 T cell receptor beta chains in this list originate from one sample, sequenced in a study of Ad26.COV2.S vaccination and SARS-CoV-2 variants. Noted treatment: some 20 received Ad26.COV2.S at low or high dose, single or two shots; about 5 received placebo; per-sample allocation not given. Day 63 after the first injection of vaccine or placebo was the sampling time. Generated by immunoSEQ multiplex PCR, the TCRdb table keeps only in-frame clones and is missing some. Found here are 200,000 to 300,000 clones, 70% to 90% of them singletons; the top ten hold about 11%. Sample: peripheral blood, taken in a trial of Ad26.COV2.S vaccine versus placebo. These receptors originate from a person between 18 and 65 years old who received the Ad26.COV2.S COVID-19 vaccine or a placebo.

As concerns this clone: This may be a read error: a much more frequent sequence differs by one nucleotide. This chain uses TRBV11-2 with TRBJ2-5; D may be TRBD2 (6 bases). Trimming took off 5 bases at V and 1 base at J, with 8 bases between the two ends. The length of the CDR3 is 13 residues. Germline-derived CDR1 and CDR2 are SGHAT and FQNNGV. CDR3 region: CASSRGVQETQYF. The CDR3 region has the DNA TGTGCCAGCAGCCGCGGGGTCCAAGAGACCCAGTACTTC. Full variable domain (remainder filled in from reference TRBV11-2 and TRBJ2-5): EAGVAQSPRYKIIEKRQSVAFWCNPISGHATLYWYQQILGQGPKLLIQFQNNGVVDDSQLPKDRFSAERLKGVDSTLKIQPAKLEDSAVYLCASSRGVQETQYFGPGTRLLVL.

The V gene is TRBV4-2, the J gene TRBJ1-2, with D perhaps matching TRBD1 (6 bases). V lost 4 bases to trimming and J lost 2 bases, with 14 bases between them. The CDR3 spans 15 residues. Germline CDR1 is LGHNA and CDR2 is YNFKEQ. The CDR3 DNA reads as TGTGCCAGCAGCCCTTTTACAGGGATAAACTATGGCTACACCTTC. Its protein product is CASSPFTGINYGYTF.

This clone was detected only once. The CDR3 DNA sequence: TGTGCCAGCAGCACTAGCGGGACCTCCTACGAGCAGTACTTC. Its protein is CASSTSGTSYEQYF. V gene TRBV7-8 combines with J gene TRBJ2-7; TRBD2 matches at 10 bases. The CDR3 runs 14 residues. Unmatched junction bases numbered 1, after V lost 5 bases and J lost 0 bases. Germline CDR1 SGHVS, CDR2 FQNEAQ.

This clone rates as medium-sized (0.01 to 0.1%). The genes are TRBV2 and TRBJ1-1, with D perhaps TRBD1 (6 bases). V was trimmed by 2 bases and J by 3 bases, leaving 13 bases between them. Germline loops: CDR1 SNHLY, CDR2 FYNNEI. The CDR3 is 15 residues long. The CDR3 sequence: CASSEPRGMDTEAFF. CDR3 in DNA: TGTGCCAGCAGTGAACCCAGGGGTATGGACACTGAAGCTTTCTTT.

The chain combines TRBV7-6 with TRBJ2-7; 9 bases agree with TRBD1. The CDR3 extends over 15 amino acids. CDR1 SGHVS and CDR2 FNYEAQ come from the germline V gene. With 5 bases clipped from V and 3 bases from J, the junction kept 8 bases outside the gene matches. The CDR3 bases are TGTGCCAGCAGCCCGGGACAGGGCATGAGCTACGAGCAGTACTTC. This encodes CASSPGQGMSYEQYF. The complete variable domain, with remaining parts taken from reference TRBV7-6 and TRBJ2-7, reads GAGVSQSPRYKVTKRGQDVALRCDPISGHVSLYWYRQALGQGPEFLTYFNYEAQQDKSGLPNDRFSAERPEGSISTLTIQRTEQRDSAMYRCASSPGQGMSYEQYFGPGTRLTVT.

The CDR3 nucleotides read TGTGCCAGCAGCTTAAGGGAAAGGGACACCCTGAAGGAGCAGTACTTC. Protein: CASSLRERDTLKEQYF. The gene calls are TRBV7-6 and TRBJ2-7; D might be TRBD1 (6 bases). V lost 2 bases and J 7 bases, leaving 21 bases between the germline ends. This CDR3 region has 16 residues. Germline V gives CDR1 SGHVS, CDR2 FNYEAQ.

The chain links TRBV7-2 to TRBJ2-5; D may be TRBD2 (6 bases). This CDR3 comprises 13 residues. V lost 0 bases to trimming and J lost 5 bases, with 7 bases between them. CDR1 is SGHTA, CDR2 FQGNSA, per germline. This CDR3 is CASSLAGRETQYF. The DNA for the CDR3 is TGTGCCAGCAGCTTAGCGGGGAGGGAGACCCAGTACTTC.

The rearrangement links TRBV6-6 to TRBJ1-2, with 7 positions matching TRBD1. Per germline, CDR1 MNHNY and CDR2 SVGAGI (reference sequence). With 5 bases clipped from V and 1 base from J, the junction kept 13 bases outside the gene matches. The CDR3 loop spans 17 amino acids. The CDR3 coding sequence is TGTGCCAGCAGTCGTTGGACAGGCCCCGAGGTTAACTATGGCTACACCTTC. Amino acids: CASSRWTGPEVNYGYTF.

The rearrangement joins TRBV11-1 to TRBJ2-7; TRBD1 matches at 9 bases. Germline CDR1 and CDR2: SGHAT and FQDESV (reference sequence). The trim removed 6 bases at V and 2 bases at J, leaving 5 bases unmatched. The CDR3 has 14 amino acids. The DNA for the CDR3 is TGTGCCAGCAGGACCGGGACAGGGCCCTACGAGCAGTACTTC. It is translated as CASRTGTGPYEQYF.

The chain uses TRBV4-2 and TRBJ2-3; 12 bases map to TRBD2. With V trimmed by 4 bases and J by 6 bases, 20 bases remained unmatched. The CDR3 covers 20 residues. Germline values: CDR1 LGHNA, CDR2 YNFKEQ. The CDR3 coding sequence is TGTGCCAGCAGCCCCTCAGGGCCTAGCGGGGGGGCCGGTGATACGGATACGCAGTATTTT. This translates into CASSPSGPSGGAGDTDTQYF.

This clone was detected once. The chain couples TRBV18 to TRBJ1-1; 8 bases match TRBD1. The CDR3 has 15 amino acids. After removal of 6 bases from V and 0 bases from J, the junction contained 6 bases not matched to a gene. Germline V gene sequence: CDR1 KGHSH, CDR2 LQKENI. The chain's CDR3 is CASSEGQVLNTEAFF. DNA of the CDR3: TGTGCCAGCTCGGAGGGACAGGTCTTGAACACTGAAGCTTTCTTT. Based on the CDR3 plus reference TRBV18 and TRBJ1-1, the full variable domain is NAGVMQNPRHLVRRRGQEARLRCSPMKGHSHVYWYRQLPEEGLKFMVYLQKENIIDESGMPKERFSAEFPKEGPSILRIQQVVRGDSAAYFCASSEGQVLNTEAFFGQGTRLTVV.

The rearrangement links TRBV7-9 to TRBJ1-2; tentatively, D is TRBD1 (5 bases). Trimming removed 1 base at V and 12 bases at J, with 15 bases between. Germline V gene lookup returns CDR1 SEHNR and CDR2 FQNEAQ (reference sequence). The CDR3 runs to 13 residues. The CDR3 nucleotides read TGTGCCAGCAGCTTAGGTGGGGCCCGTGGGGACACCTTC. Translated, it gives CASSLGGARGDTF.

The chain employs TRBV18 and TRBJ2-5; TRBD2 matches 10 bases. Germline V gene lookup returns CDR1 KGHSH and CDR2 LQKENI. V was pared by 0 bases and J by 5 bases, with 9 bases of the junction left unmatched. The CDR3 contains 17 residues. The CDR3 loop reads CASSPPPASGGRETQYF. In DNA form, the CDR3 reads TGTGCCAGCTCACCACCACCGGCTAGCGGGGGCCGCGAGACCCAGTACTTC.

This sequence joins TRBV9 and TRBJ2-7; D ambiguous. Germline V gene data show CDR1 as SGDLS and CDR2 as YYNGEE. The CDR3 sequence is 14 residues long. V was shortened by 0 bases and J by 1 base, with 8 bases between the two germline ends. CDR3 loop: CASSVAGQSYEQYF. DNA for the CDR3: TGTGCCAGCAGCGTAGCTGGGCAATCCTACGAGCAGTACTTC.

The chain uses TRBV6-2 or TRBV6-3 and TRBJ1-1; D unresolved. V lost 5 bases and J lost 1, with 11 bases in between. The CDR3 is 14 amino acids. CDR1 is MNHEY, CDR2 SVGEGT, per germline. Here the CDR3 DNA reads TGTGCCAGCAGTAGGTTAGCGGGGAACACTGAAGCTTTCTTT. Encoded protein: CASSRLAGNTEAFF.

V is TRBV3-1 (or the pseudogene TRBV3-2) and J is TRBJ2-3, with D possibly matching TRBD2 (6 bases). The CDR3 totals 16 residues. Germline V CDR1 and CDR2: LGHDT, YNNKEL (reference sequence). V shed 3 bases and J shed 2 bases, with 15 bases lying between them. This chain's CDR3 is CASSQAGTLLTDTQYF. CDR3 DNA sequence: TGTGCCAGCAGCCAGGCGGGGACCCTTCTCACAGATACGCAGTATTTT.

The chain recombines TRBV5-1 with TRBJ1-1, with D unresolved. Germline V gene lookup returns CDR1 SGHRS and CDR2 YFSETQ. This CDR3 contains 13 residues. The V and J ends lost 10 bases and 5 bases respectively, with 18 bases between them. CDR3 in DNA: TGCGCCTGCTCTGGGCCGGGCGGGACTGAAGCTTTCTTT. It specifies CACSGPGGTEAFF. Using reference TRBV5-1 and TRBJ1-1 for the parts outside the CDR3, the full variable domain is KAGVTQTPRYLIKTRGQQVTLSCSPISGHRSVSWYQQTPGQGLQFLFEYFSETQRNKGNFPGRFSGRQFSNSRSEMNVSTLELGDSALYLCACSGPGGTEAFFGQGTRLTVV.

This clone came up a few times. The V gene is TRBV28, the J gene TRBJ1-1, with a tentative D call TRBD1 (5 bases). The CDR3 length is 12 residues. Germline V lookup: CDR1 MDHEN, CDR2 SYDVKM. Trimming pared 6 bases from V and 3 bases from J, leaving 8 bases between. The CDR3 loop reads CASRGRDTEAFF. In DNA form, the CDR3 reads TGTGCCAGCAGGGGGCGGGACACTGAAGCTTTCTTT.

V is TRBV11-2 and J is TRBJ2-7; D unresolved. V lost 2 bases, J lost 1 base, and 9 bases lay in between. CDR3 length equals 14 residues. Germline loops: CDR1 SGHAT, CDR2 FQNNGV. DNA for the CDR3: TGTGCCAGCAGCTTATACGATGGATCCTACGAGCAGTACTTC. Amino acids: CASSLYDGSYEQYF.

Only one count was recorded for this clone. This chain connects TRBV6-5 to TRBJ1-1, with a weak D call TRBD1 (5 bases). The CDR3 is 11 amino acids. Between the trimmed V and J ends, which lost 6 bases and 5 bases, there was a span of 7 bases. The germline V gene encodes CDR1 MNHEY and CDR2 SVGAGI. CDR3 nucleotide sequence: TGTGCCAGCAGGGGACTAACTGAAGCTTTCTTT. It is translated as CASRGLTEAFF.

This clone was seen only once. This CDR3 is also generated by other DNA sequences in the sample. The J gene is TRBJ2-5, the V gene TRBV5-1; D is unclear. Germline assignment: CDR1 SGHRS and CDR2 YFSETQ. V shed 4 bases and J shed 3 bases, with 4 bases lying between them. The CDR3 consists of 11 residues. The CDR3: CASSLKETQYF. In DNA, the CDR3 is TGCGCCAGCAGCCTAAAAGAGACCCAGTACTTC.

This sequence joins TRBV19 and TRBJ2-1; 7 nucleotides agree with TRBD1. The CDR3 extends over 14 amino acids. V trimming: 6 bases; J trimming: 7 bases; junction bases outside the gene matches: 9. Germline CDR1 LNHDA, CDR2 SQIVND (reference sequence). CDR3 bases: TGTGCCAGTAGGCCGACAGGGTGGTTTAATGAGCAGTTCTTC. Its translation: CASRPTGWFNEQFF.

The rearrangement links TRBV18 to TRBJ2-5; 9 bases are a match to TRBD1. Germline assignment: CDR1 KGHSH and CDR2 LQKENI. This CDR3 contains 14 residues. V lost 5 bases, J lost 5 bases, and 6 bases stayed unmatched. The CDR3 loop is CASSSRQGGETQYF. The CDR3 coding sequence is TGTGCCAGCTCATCCCGACAGGGGGGGGAGACCCAGTACTTC.

This rearrangement joins TRBV15 to TRBJ2-1; weak D call: TRBD2 (6 bases). The CDR3 is 15 residues long. Germline CDR1 LNHNV, CDR2 YYDKDF (reference sequence). The ends were cut back, 0 bases at V and 9 bases at J, with 15 bases in the middle. The CDR3 is CATSRDRTGAGEQFF. CDR3 sequence (DNA): TGTGCCACCAGCAGAGATAGGACGGGAGCTGGTGAGCAGTTCTTC.

This clone was counted a single time. The V gene is TRBV6-5, the J gene TRBJ1-4; 9 bases are a match to TRBD1. The CDR3 has 15 amino acids. Per the germline V gene, CDR1 is MNHEY and CDR2 is SVGAGI. The junction had 9 bases not matched to a gene; V was cut back by 6 bases and J by 7 bases. For the CDR3, the DNA is TGTGCCAGCAGACAAGGGACAGGGTTCGGTGAAAAACTGTTTTTT. It translates to CASRQGTGFGEKLFF.

The V gene is TRBV4-3, the J gene TRBJ2-1; no firm D call. Germline CDR1 and CDR2: LGHNA and YSLEER. The CDR3 loop spans 15 amino acids. V lost 1 base and J lost 2, with 9 bases in between. The CDR3: CASSQVGLTYNEQFF. CDR3 DNA: TGCGCCAGCAGCCAAGTAGGGTTGACCTACAATGAGCAGTTCTTC.

This chain joins TRBV5-8 and TRBJ2-1; D tentatively fits TRBD1 or TRBD2 (5 bases each). CDR3 length: 14 residues. Germline CDR1 SGHTS, CDR2 YDEGEE. The V and J ends lost 4 bases and 2 bases respectively, with 10 bases between them. The CDR3 loop reads CASSLGETYNEQFF. CDR3 DNA: TGTGCCAGCAGCCTGGGGGAGACCTACAATGAGCAGTTCTTC.

The J gene is TRBJ2-7, the V gene TRBV2, with a possible D match to TRBD2 (7 bases). The germline CDR1 and CDR2 sequences are SNHLY and FYNNEI. Trimming removed 7 bases at V and 1 base at J, with 14 bases between. The CDR3 runs to 14 residues. CDR3 protein: CASKKGEGSYEQYF. CDR3 bases: TGTGCCAGCAAAAAGGGGGAGGGGTCCTACGAGCAGTACTTC. Drawing the rest from reference TRBV2 and TRBJ2-7, the complete variable domain is EPEVTQTPSHQVTQMGQEVILRCVPISNHLYFYWYRQILGQKVEFLVSFYNNEISEKSEIFDDQFSVERPDGSNFTLKIRSTKLEDSAMYFCASKKGEGSYEQYFGPGTRLTVT.

This chain uses TRBV30 with TRBJ2-1, with TRBD1 matching over 7 bases. V shed 1 base and J 8 bases; nucleotides not matched to a gene: 2. The germline CDR1 and CDR2 sequences are GTSNPN and SVGIG (reference sequence). CDR3 size: 12 residues. In DNA, the CDR3 is TGTGCCTGGAGTGGAGGGGGCCATGAGCAGTTCTTC. It yields the protein CAWSGGGHEQFF.

V usage is TRBV9 and J usage is TRBJ2-3, with 10 bases lining up with TRBD2. Losses at the gene ends were 3 bases for V and 2 bases for J; bases not matched to a gene: 3. CDR1 and CDR2 (germline): SGDLS, YYNGEE. The CDR3 sequence is 15 residues long. The CDR3 DNA reads TGTGCCAGCAGCGCGACTAGCGGGTACACAGATACGCAGTATTTT. Protein product: CASSATSGYTDTQYF.